A single T cell receptor (beta chain) is shown here with its context. This table comes from immunoSEQ multiplex PCR, and its TCRdb copy is limited to in-frame clones, with some not included. This sample has 210,000 or so clones, with 87% found just once. The data are from a study of blood T cell repertoires in COVID-19. Trimming took 8 bases from V and 2 from J; bases not matched to a gene: 10. CDR1 is SGDLS and CDR2 is YYNGEE in the germline V gene. This CDR3 spans 15 amino acids. The TCR originated in a young woman who had recovered from COVID-19. Input material: peripheral blood. This chain links TRBV9 with TRBJ2-5; TRBD2 agrees at 9 bases. CDR3 protein: CASAPGLADQETQYF. As DNA, the CDR3 is TGTGCCAGTGCCCCGGGACTAGCAGATCAAGAGACCCAGTACTTC.